The rows below give T cell receptor beta chains drawn from one sample of a study of blood T cell repertoires in COVID-19. Profiling relied on immunoSEQ multiplex PCR, and the TCRdb table lists in-frame clones only, not all of them. The sample carries 150,000 to 180,000 clones, 80% recorded once. The sample taken for sequencing was peripheral blood. The receptor source for this set is a man aged 55 to 70 with acute or convalescent COVID-19. CDR3s include the opening cysteine and the closing phenylalanine or tryptophan. A D gene is named only where the DNA matches it firmly. Expanded clones are given a class, and other clones once, few, many or no size at all.

D gene,clone size,V gene,J gene,CDR3 DNA,CDR3 protein
NA,NA,TRBV19,TRBJ1-3,TGTGCCAGTACCCGAGGGCTCTCTGGAAACACCATATATTTT,CASTRGLSGNTIYF
TRBD1,NA,TRBV19,TRBJ2-7,TGTGCCAGTAGTACCGGGACAGGAAGCTCCTACGAGCAGTACTTC,CASSTGTGSSYEQYF
NA,NA,TRBV4-3,TRBJ2-3,TGCGCCAGCAGCCAAGATCTGGCGGGAGATACGCAGTATTTT,CASSQDLAGDTQYF
TRBD1,NA,TRBV29-1,TRBJ1-2,TGCAGCACGACAGGGGGCGATGGCTACACCTTC,CSTTGGDGYTF
NA,NA,TRBV6-2/TRBV6-3,TRBJ2-1,TGTGCCAGCAGTTATCAGGGTTTATTTTTTTCAGGTGAGCAGTTCTTC,CASSYQGLFFSGEQFF
NA,NA,TRBV9,TRBJ2-6,TGTGCCAGCAGCGTAGTCCAGGGCGCCTCTGGGGCCAACGTCCTGACTTTC,CASSVVQGASGANVLTF
TRBD2,NA,TRBV2,TRBJ2-3,TGTGCCAGCAAAAGGAGACTAGCGGGATTCGGCACAGATACGCAGTATTTT,CASKRRLAGFGTDTQYF
TRBD1,NA,TRBV18,TRBJ1-2,TGTGCCAGCTCACCTCGGGACAGCTCCCCCAATGGCTACACCTTC,CASSPRDSSPNGYTF
TRBD2,few,TRBV2,TRBJ2-5,TGTGCCAGCAGTGCGGGGGGAAACCAAGAGACCCAGTACTTC,CASSAGGNQETQYF
NA,NA,TRBV12-5,TRBJ2-7,TGTGCTAGTGGCTTTACCGGGACTCCTTTCTACGAGCAGTACTTC,CASGFTGTPFYEQYF
NA,NA,TRBV28,TRBJ1-5,TGTGCCAGCAGCGAATCGGGGACAAATCAGCCCCAGCATTTT,CASSESGTNQPQHF
NA,NA,TRBV9,TRBJ2-2,TGTGCCAGCAGCGTCACTAGTTATGTCACCGGGGAGCTGTTTTTT,CASSVTSYVTGELFF
NA,NA,TRBV28,TRBJ1-2,TGTGCCAGCAGTCCCCTTGGGGCTCGGGTTAATGGCTACACCTTC,CASSPLGARVNGYTF
TRBD2,NA,TRBV5-1,TRBJ2-5,TGCGCCAGCAGCTTGGGGACTAGCCTCGGCCAAGAGACCCAGTACTTC,CASSLGTSLGQETQYF
TRBD1,NA,TRBV18,TRBJ1-5,TGTGCCAGCTCACTACCCGGGACAGGCAATCAGCCCCAGCATTTT,CASSLPGTGNQPQHF
NA,NA,TRBV30,TRBJ1-5,TGTGCCTGGAGTGCAGGGAGCAATCAGCCCCAGCATTTT,CAWSAGSNQPQHF
NA,NA,TRBV10-3,TRBJ2-5,TGTGCCATCAGTGAACCGACAGGCCCACAAGAGACCCAGTACTTC,CAISEPTGPQETQYF
TRBD1,once,TRBV19,TRBJ1-5,TGTGCCAGTAGAGAGACAGGGGGTAGCAATCAGCCCCAGCATTTT,CASRETGGSNQPQHF
NA,NA,TRBV5-1,TRBJ2-2,TGCGCCAGCAGCTTGAGACTGGCGAACACCGGGGAGCTGTTTTTT,CASSLRLANTGELFF
NA,once,TRBV6-6,TRBJ1-4,TGTGCCAGCAGCCACCGGGACAAGGATGAAAAACTGTTTTTT,CASSHRDKDEKLFF
NA,NA,TRBV2,TRBJ2-3,TGTGCCAGCAGTGAACAGGGAGGTACAGATACGCAGTATTTT,CASSEQGGTDTQYF
NA,NA,TRBV3-1/TRBV3-2,TRBJ1-2,TGTGCCAGCAGCCACGGGGTTTACTATGGCTACACCTTC,CASSHGVYYGYTF
NA,few,TRBV2,TRBJ1-2,TGTGCCAGCAGTTCACAGCGGGTGACGGACTATGGCTACACCTTC,CASSSQRVTDYGYTF
NA,NA,TRBV25-1,TRBJ2-7,TGTGCCAGCAGTGAACCCCCATCCTACGAGCAGTACTTC,CASSEPPSYEQYF
TRBD2,few,TRBV6-2/TRBV6-3,TRBJ2-3,TGTGCCAGCCGTTTCACAACTAGCGGGGGGGCCAAGAGAGGCACAGATACGCAGTATTTT,CASRFTTSGGAKRGTDTQYF
TRBD1,NA,TRBV30,TRBJ1-2,TGTGCCTGGAACGTAGGTCCCGGGACAGTCTATGGCTACACCTTC,CAWNVGPGTVYGYTF
TRBD2,NA,TRBV18,TRBJ2-1,TGTGCCAGCTGCCCGAGGGGGGCTAGCGGGGCCGACAATGAGCAGTTCTTC,CASCPRGASGADNEQFF
TRBD1,once,TRBV6-1,TRBJ2-7,TGTGCCAGCAGTGCCGGGACAGGGGCCGAGCAGTACTTC,CASSAGTGAEQYF
NA,NA,TRBV9,TRBJ2-3,TGTGCCAGCAGCGTAGAGACTAGGACAGATACGCAGTATTTT,CASSVETRTDTQYF
TRBD1,NA,TRBV7-6,TRBJ1-1,TGTGCCAGCAGCAGGACAGGGAACACTGAAGCTTTCTTT,CASSRTGNTEAFF
NA,NA,TRBV28,TRBJ2-7,TGTGCCAGCAGTTTATGGCGGGGAGAGCGCTCGGACGAGCAGTACTTC,CASSLWRGERSDEQYF
NA,NA,TRBV12-3/TRBV12-4,TRBJ1-1,TGTGCCAGCAACCTACAGGGCGCGACTGAAGCTTTCTTT,CASNLQGATEAFF
TRBD2,NA,TRBV18,TRBJ2-1,TGTGCCAGCTCACCGACTAGCGGGAGCGATGAGCAGTTCTTC,CASSPTSGSDEQFF
NA,NA,TRBV6-5,TRBJ1-6,TGTGCCAGCAGTTGGAGGGGCTCCCAATCACCCCTCCACTTT,CASSWRGSQSPLHF
TRBD1,NA,TRBV2,TRBJ2-7,TGTGCCAGCAGTGTTAACAGGGGGGCCTACGAGCAGTACTTC,CASSVNRGAYEQYF
NA,NA,TRBV7-9,TRBJ2-2,TGTGCCAGCAGCTTAGGGCAGGGCTTCCCCGGGGAGCTGTTTTTT,CASSLGQGFPGELFF
NA,NA,TRBV7-2,TRBJ2-7,TGTGCCAGCAGCTTAGACAGGACCTACTACGAGCAGTACTTC,CASSLDRTYYEQYF
TRBD2,NA,TRBV4-2,TRBJ2-4,TGTGCCAGCAGCCAAGGACTAGCGGGGGGGCCCCAAAACATTCAGTACTTC,CASSQGLAGGPQNIQYF
NA,NA,TRBV5-6,TRBJ2-7,TGTGCCAGCAGCACCCTTGGAGCGGCGGACTCCTACGAGCAGTACTTC,CASSTLGAADSYEQYF
NA,few,TRBV3-1/TRBV3-2,TRBJ1-6,TGTGCCAGCAGCCAAGGAGGAGGTAACGGAGCATCACCCCTCCACTTT,CASSQGGGNGASPLHF
NA,NA,TRBV5-1,TRBJ2-5,TGCGCCAGCAGCTATGGAGGGGCCCCCCAAGAGACCCAGTACTTC,CASSYGGAPQETQYF
NA,NA,TRBV7-9,TRBJ2-7,TGTGCCAGCAGCTTTCACCAGGGGAGCTCCTACGAGCAGTACTTC,CASSFHQGSSYEQYF
TRBD1,NA,TRBV6-5,TRBJ1-2,TGTGCCAGCAGGAGCCGGGACAGGGCTCTTTATGGCTACACCTTC,CASRSRDRALYGYTF
TRBD2,few,TRBV6-6,TRBJ2-7,TGTGCCAGCAGACCTCCGTCTAGCGGGAAAGCCTACGAGCAGTACTTC,CASRPPSSGKAYEQYF
TRBD2,NA,TRBV29-1,TRBJ2-1,TGCAGCACCGCCCTGAGGACTAGCGGGTACAATGAGCAGTTCTTC,CSTALRTSGYNEQFF